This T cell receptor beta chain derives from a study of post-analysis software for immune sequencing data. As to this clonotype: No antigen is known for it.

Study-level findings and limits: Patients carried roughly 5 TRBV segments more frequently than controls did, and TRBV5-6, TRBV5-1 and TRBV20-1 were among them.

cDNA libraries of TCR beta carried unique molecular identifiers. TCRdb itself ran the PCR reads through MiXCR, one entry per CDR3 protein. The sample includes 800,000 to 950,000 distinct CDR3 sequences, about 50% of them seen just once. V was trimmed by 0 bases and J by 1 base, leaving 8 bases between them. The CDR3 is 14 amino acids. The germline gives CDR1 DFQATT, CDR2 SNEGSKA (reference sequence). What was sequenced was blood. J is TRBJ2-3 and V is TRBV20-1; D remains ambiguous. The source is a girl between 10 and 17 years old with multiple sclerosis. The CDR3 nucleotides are TGCAGTGCTAGAGATCTAACGGGCACAGATACGCAGTATTTT. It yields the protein CSARDLTGTDTQYF.